A selection of T cell receptor beta chains follows, all from one sample in a study of T cells in Graves' hyperthyroidism and ophthalmopathy. Using its own MiXCR run on the multiplex PCR reads, TCRdb lists one record per CDR3 protein. The sample holds 400,000 to 450,000 distinct CDR3 sequences, about 15% seen once. Specimen: blood. The receptors originated from a man in his late teens or twenties with Graves' ophthalmopathy. The CDR3 runs from the conserved cysteine through the conserved F or W.

J | V | CDR3
TRBJ1-2 | TRBV30 | CAWSPNRGRYGYTF
TRBJ1-1 | TRBV24-1 | CATSAGNTEAFF
TRBJ1-3 | TRBV5-1 | CASWEGNSGNTIYF
TRBJ2-7 | TRBV4-1 | CASSQEEGSSYEQYF
TRBJ1-5 | TRBV10-3 | CAISDRAIASNQPQHF
NA | TRBV2 | CASGEALWDSYEQFF
TRBJ2-2 | TRBV6-1 | CASSYGGDTGELFF
TRBJ2-7 | TRBV12-5 | CASGLVLPGIYEQYF
TRBJ2-1 | TRBV20-1 | CSARVDSEQFF
TRBJ2-5 | TRBV5-1 | CASSLAGEFETQYF
TRBJ1-2 | TRBV5-1 | CASSLTPGDYGYTF
TRBJ2-3 | TRBV6-2/TRBV6-3 | CASSYVWPGTGDTDTQYF
TRBJ1-1 | TRBV20-1 | CSARDKGPNTEAFF
TRBJ1-2 | TRBV20-1 | CSARDHGTSPYGYTF
TRBJ2-3 | TRBV6-6 | CASSYSSDGRENTDTQYF
TRBJ2-3 | TRBV3-1 | CASSQGILAGLSTDTQYF
TRBJ1-2 | TRBV6-5 | CASSYLASEQGYTF
TRBJ2-1 | TRBV4-1 | CASSHRRDTGYNEQFF
TRBJ2-7 | TRBV5-1 | CASSWTGSSYEQYF
TRBJ1-1 | TRBV5-8 | CASSLPGNTEAFF
TRBJ2-5 | TRBV11-2 | CASSLVAGGRFGTQYF
TRBJ2-7 | TRBV15 | CATSRVTSGEQYF
TRBJ2-1 | TRBV6-2/TRBV6-3 | CARNRLDNEQFF
TRBJ1-5 | TRBV4-1 | CASSQDVGGGNQPQHF
TRBJ1-6 | TRBV6-2/TRBV6-3 | CASSNDRDGSYNSPLHF
TRBJ2-7 | TRBV7-9 | CASSPPPGTGNYEQYF
TRBJ2-4 | TRBV19 | CASSITRTAGAKNIQYF
TRBJ2-7 | TRBV7-9 | CASSRTSEAYEQYF
TRBJ2-1 | TRBV4-2 | CASSQEASGGSNEQFF
TRBJ1-6 | TRBV27 | CASSLGWSPLHF
TRBJ2-7 | TRBV3-1 | CASSQSGPPWHEQYF
TRBJ1-1 | TRBV30 | CACSAWAGEAFF
TRBJ1-2 | TRBV12-3/TRBV12-4 | CASSVEGIPANYGYTF
TRBJ2-2 | TRBV20-1 | CSARPGEGGVTGELFF
TRBJ1-5 | TRBV19 | CASSIEGQGGRQPQHF
TRBJ2-5 | TRBV19 | CASSIVFREETQYF
TRBJ2-2 | TRBV2 | CASIGRPREVGELFF
TRBJ2-6 | TRBV10-2 | CASSGPGKSPSGANVLTF
TRBJ1-2 | TRBV11-2 | CASSLAPSNYGYTF
TRBJ1-1 | TRBV10-1 | CASSESLGFRSTEAFF
TRBJ1-2 | TRBV12-3/TRBV12-4 | CASSQLGTLYGYTF
TRBJ2-7 | TRBV6-1 | CASSSFGSSYEQYF
TRBJ2-7 | TRBV5-1 | CASSLYGRSDEQYF
TRBJ1-3 | TRBV6-1 | CASSEEAGSGNTIYF
TRBJ1-4 | TRBV5-1 | CASSNRGSNEKLFF
TRBJ2-1 | TRBV24-1 | CATSDLATSGQRQFF
TRBJ2-5 | TRBV9 | CASSAAGTSGETQYF
TRBJ2-7 | TRBV30 | CACARGPGEQYF
TRBJ2-1 | TRBV20-1 | CSARGHNEQFF
TRBJ2-1 | TRBV5-8 | CALRLGQATGDEQFF